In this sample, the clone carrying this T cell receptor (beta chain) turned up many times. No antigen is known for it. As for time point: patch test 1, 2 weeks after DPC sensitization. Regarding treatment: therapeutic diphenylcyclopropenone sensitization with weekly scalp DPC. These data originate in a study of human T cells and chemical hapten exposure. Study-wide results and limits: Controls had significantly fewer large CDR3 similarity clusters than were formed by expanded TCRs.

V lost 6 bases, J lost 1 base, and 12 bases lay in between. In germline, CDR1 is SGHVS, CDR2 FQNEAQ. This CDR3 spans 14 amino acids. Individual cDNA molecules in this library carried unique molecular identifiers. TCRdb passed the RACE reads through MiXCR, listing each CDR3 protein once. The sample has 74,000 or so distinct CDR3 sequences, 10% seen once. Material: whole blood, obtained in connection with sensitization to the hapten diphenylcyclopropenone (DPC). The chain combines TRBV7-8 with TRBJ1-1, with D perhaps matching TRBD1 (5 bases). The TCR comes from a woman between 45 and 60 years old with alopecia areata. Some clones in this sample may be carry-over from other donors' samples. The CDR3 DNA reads TGTGCCAGCAGGCTTCTGGGACCGAACACTGAAGCTTTCTTT. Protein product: CASRLLGPNTEAFF.